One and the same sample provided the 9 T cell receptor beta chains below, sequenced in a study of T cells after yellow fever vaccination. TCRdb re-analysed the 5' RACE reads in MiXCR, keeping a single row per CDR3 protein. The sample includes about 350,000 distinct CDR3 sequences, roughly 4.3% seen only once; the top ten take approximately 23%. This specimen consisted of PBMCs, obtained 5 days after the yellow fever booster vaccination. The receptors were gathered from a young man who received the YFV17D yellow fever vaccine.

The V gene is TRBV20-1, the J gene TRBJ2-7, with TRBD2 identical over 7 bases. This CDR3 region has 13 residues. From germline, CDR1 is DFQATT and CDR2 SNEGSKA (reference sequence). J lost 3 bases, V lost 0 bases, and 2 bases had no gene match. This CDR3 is CSARDGGGYEQYV. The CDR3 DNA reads TGCAGTGCTAGAGATGGCGGGGGCTACGAGCAGTACGTC.

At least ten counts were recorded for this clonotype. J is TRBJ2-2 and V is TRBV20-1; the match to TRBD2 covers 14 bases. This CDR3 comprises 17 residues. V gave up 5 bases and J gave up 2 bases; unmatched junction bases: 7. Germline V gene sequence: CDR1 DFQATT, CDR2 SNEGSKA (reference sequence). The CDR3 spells CSAEPGTSGGNTGELFF. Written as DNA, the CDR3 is TGCAGTGCTGAGCCTGGGACTAGCGGGGGAAACACCGGGGAGCTGTTTTTT.

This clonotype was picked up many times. The CDR3 sequence is CASSYGREQFF. CDR3 nucleotides: TGTGCCAGCAGTTACGGTAGGGAGCAGTTCTTC. The chain carries TRBV6-5 and TRBJ2-1; D not resolved. The CDR3 consists of 11 residues. Trimming stripped 2 bases from V and 10 bases from J, with 6 bases between. Germline CDR1 is MNHEY and CDR2 is SVGAGI.

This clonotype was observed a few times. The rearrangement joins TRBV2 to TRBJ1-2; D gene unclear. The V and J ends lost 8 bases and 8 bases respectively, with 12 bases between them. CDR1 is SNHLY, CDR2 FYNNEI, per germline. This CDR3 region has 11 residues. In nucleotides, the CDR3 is TGTGCCAGCTTCAAGGGCGGCGGCTACACCTTC. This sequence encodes CASFKGGGYTF.

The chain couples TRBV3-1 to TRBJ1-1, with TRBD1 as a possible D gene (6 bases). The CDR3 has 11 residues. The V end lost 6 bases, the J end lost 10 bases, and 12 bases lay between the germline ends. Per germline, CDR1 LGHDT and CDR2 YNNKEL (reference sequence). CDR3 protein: CASRQGLRAFF. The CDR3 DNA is TGTGCCAGCAGACAGGGTTTGCGAGCTTTCTTT.

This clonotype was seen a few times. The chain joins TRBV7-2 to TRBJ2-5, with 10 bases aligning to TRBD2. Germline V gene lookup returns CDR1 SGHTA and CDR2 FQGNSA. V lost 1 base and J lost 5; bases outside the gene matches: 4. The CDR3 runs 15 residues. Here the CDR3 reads CASSLERGGMETQYF. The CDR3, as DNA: TGTGCCAGCAGCTTAGAGCGGGGGGGTATGGAGACCCAGTACTTC.

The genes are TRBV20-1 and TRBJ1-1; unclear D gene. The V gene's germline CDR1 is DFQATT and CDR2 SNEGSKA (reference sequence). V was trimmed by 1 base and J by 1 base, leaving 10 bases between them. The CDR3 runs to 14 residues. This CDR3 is CSARGGAGNTEAFF. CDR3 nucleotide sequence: TGCAGTGCTAGAGGAGGAGCAGGGAACACTGAAGCTTTCTTT.

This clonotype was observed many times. CDR3 bases: TGCAGCGTTGGAATCGGGGATACGCCCGAGCAGTACTTC. This gives the protein CSVGIGDTPEQYF. The chain has TRBV29-1 and TRBJ2-7; D might be TRBD2 (5 bases). This CDR3 comprises 13 residues. The V gene's germline CDR1 is SQVTM and CDR2 ANQGSEA. The V gene lost 4 bases and the J gene lost 6 bases, with 16 bases spanning the gap.

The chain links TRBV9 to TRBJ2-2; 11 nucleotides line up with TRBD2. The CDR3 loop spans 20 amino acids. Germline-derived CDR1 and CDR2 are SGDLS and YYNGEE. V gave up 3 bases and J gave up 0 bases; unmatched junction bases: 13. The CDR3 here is CASSGLSLKLAGANTGELFF. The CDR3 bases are TGTGCCAGCAGCGGTCTAAGTCTAAAACTAGCGGGGGCGAACACCGGGGAGCTGTTTTTT.